The rows below give T cell receptor beta chains drawn from one sample of a study of cytomegalovirus exposure and HLA in healthy donors. Using immunoSEQ multiplex PCR, the repertoire was profiled, and TCRdb retains in-frame clones only, with some absent. Altogether fewer than 150,000 clones are present, around 82% being singletons, with the ten largest covering 6.2%. What was sequenced was PBMCs. The receptors were sampled from a middle-aged woman in good health and CMV-seropositive. CDR3s include the opening cysteine and the closing phenylalanine or tryptophan. D genes are given only for firm matches. The size of a clone is reported for some rows only, either as once, few or many, or as a class for expanded clones.

D	size	V	J	DNA	CDR3
-	-	TRBV5-1	TRBJ2-7	TGCGCCAGCAGCCCAGATTGGGGTAGCGCACACTACGAGCAGTACTTC	CASSPDWGSAHYEQYF
-	-	TRBV5-6	TRBJ2-6	TGTGCCAGCACCTTCGGAGGAGGGGCCAACGTCCTGACTTTC	CASTFGGGANVLTF
TRBD1	-	TRBV28	TRBJ1-1	TGTGCCAGCAGTTTTGGGACAGAGATTGAAGCTTTCTTT	CASSFGTEIEAFF
-	once	TRBV5-1	TRBJ2-3	TGCGCCAGCAGCTTAGGAGGGGTGGCAGATACGCAGTATTTT	CASSLGGVADTQYF
-	-	TRBV29-1	TRBJ1-1	TGCAGCGTTGGCTCAGGGAAGGAAGCTTTCTTT	CSVGSGKEAFF
-	-	TRBV15	TRBJ2-1	TGTGCCACCCAAGGACAGCTTTACAATGAGCAGTTCTTC	CATQGQLYNEQFF
TRBD2	-	TRBV27	TRBJ2-3	TGTGCCAGCAGTCGGGGGGAGCCTAGCACAGATACGCAGTATTTT	CASSRGEPSTDTQYF
-	-	TRBV18	TRBJ2-3	TGTGCCAGCTCACCGTCGACAGGTTACACAGATACGCAGTATTTT	CASSPSTGYTDTQYF
-	-	TRBV6-6	TRBJ1-5	TGTGCCAGCAGTTACGTAGCAAATCAGCCCCAGCATTTT	CASSYVANQPQHF
-	once	TRBV5-8	TRBJ1-5	TGTGCCAGCAGCTTGGAGGGGGAAATGAATCAGCCCCAGCATTTT	CASSLEGEMNQPQHF
TRBD2	few	TRBV6-1	TRBJ2-7	TGTGCCAGCAGTATCCGACGGGAGGCCTACGAGCAGTACTTC	CASSIRREAYEQYF
TRBD2	-	TRBV28	TRBJ2-7	TGTGCCAGCAGTACGATGGGACTACCCCTGGGGTACGAGCAGTACTTC	CASSTMGLPLGYEQYF
TRBD2	-	TRBV11-2	TRBJ2-3	TGTGCCAGCAGCTCCGGGACTAGCGGGGGGTGGGGCACAGATACGCAGTATTTT	CASSSGTSGGWGTDTQYF
-	few	TRBV19	TRBJ2-5	TGTGCCAGTTCTGCGCGAAACCCCGAGGAGACCCAGTACTTC	CASSARNPEETQYF
TRBD2	-	TRBV11-2	TRBJ2-2	TGTGCCAGCAGCTTGACTAGCGGGAGTACCTCCGGGGAGCTGTTTTTT	CASSLTSGSTSGELFF
-	-	TRBV18	TRBJ2-1	TGTGCCAGCTCACCGGTGGCTAGTAATGAGCAGTTCTTC	CASSPVASNEQFF
TRBD2	-	TRBV4-1	TRBJ2-7	TGCGCCAGCAGCCAATTCGTCGGGACTAGATACGAGCAGTACTTC	CASSQFVGTRYEQYF
TRBD2	-	TRBV15	TRBJ2-1	TGTGCCACCAAAGCGGGAGGGCGAGGTGAGCAGTTCTTC	CATKAGGRGEQFF
-	-	TRBV21-1	TRBJ1-1	TGTGCCAGCAGCATTACAGGGGGAACTGAAGCTTTCTTT	CASSITGGTEAFF
-	-	TRBV19	TRBJ1-2	TGTGCCAGTAGTCAAAGCGGTGGCTACACCTTC	CASSQSGGYTF
TRBD1	-	TRBV28	TRBJ1-1	TGTGCCAGCAGTATCAGACAGGGGCTTCATGCTGAAGCTTTCTTT	CASSIRQGLHAEAFF
TRBD2	-	TRBV15	TRBJ2-1	TGTGCCACCAGCAGGATAGGGCTAGCGGGAGACTTCTTC	CATSRIGLAGDFF